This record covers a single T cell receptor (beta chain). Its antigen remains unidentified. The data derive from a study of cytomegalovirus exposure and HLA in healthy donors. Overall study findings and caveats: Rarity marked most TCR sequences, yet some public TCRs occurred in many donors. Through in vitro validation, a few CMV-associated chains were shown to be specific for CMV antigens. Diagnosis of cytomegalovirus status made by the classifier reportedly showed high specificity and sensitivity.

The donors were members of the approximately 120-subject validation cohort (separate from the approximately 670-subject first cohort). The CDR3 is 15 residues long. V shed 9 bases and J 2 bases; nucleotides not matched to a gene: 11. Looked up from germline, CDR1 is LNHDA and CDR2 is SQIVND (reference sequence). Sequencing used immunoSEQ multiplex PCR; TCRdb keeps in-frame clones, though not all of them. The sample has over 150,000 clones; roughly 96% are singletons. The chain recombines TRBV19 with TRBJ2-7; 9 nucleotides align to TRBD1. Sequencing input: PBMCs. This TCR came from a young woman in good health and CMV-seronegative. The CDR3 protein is CASAHPGQGTYEQYF. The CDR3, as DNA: TGTGCCAGCGCTCACCCTGGACAGGGGACCTACGAGCAGTACTTC.